This T cell receptor beta chain derives from a study of shared clonotypes between healthy human individuals. Trimming shortened V by 0 bases and J by 0 bases, and 9 bases separated the two germline ends. This CDR3 contains 15 residues. Sequenced by immunoSEQ multiplex PCR; TCRdb stores in-frame clones only, minus some. Here the sample spans 740,000 or so clones, roughly 73% being singletons. The source of this sequence is a young woman in good health. This chain links TRBV5-3 with TRBJ1-1; D is uncertain. TRBV5-3 is marked as an open reading frame, function uncertain. Sample: memory CD4+ T cells sorted from blood. Described subset: CD45RA-negative fraction. The CDR3 bases are TGTGCCAGAAGCTTGGCGCGGTATATGAACACTGAAGCTTTCTTT. Its translation is CARSLARYMNTEAFF.